A selection of T cell receptor beta chains follows, all from one sample in a study of blood T cell repertoires in COVID-19. Sequencing used immunoSEQ multiplex PCR; TCRdb keeps in-frame clones, though not all of them. The sample records approximately 230,000 clones, around 84% being singletons. Sequenced: peripheral blood. These receptors came from a man aged 25 to 40 with active or convalescent COVID-19. The CDR3 runs from the conserved cysteine through the conserved F or W. The D gene is left open where the match is weak. Rows may omit the clone size; those that give it use once, few, many or a size class.

TRBD2,TRBV5-1,TRBJ2-1,few,CASSNAGLAGPGGYNEQFF,TGCGCCAGCAGCAATGCGGGACTAGCGGGACCAGGGGGATACAATGAGCAGTTCTTC
.,TRBV30,TRBJ1-6,.,CAWSGQNNSPLHF,TGTGCCTGGAGTGGACAGAATAATTCACCCCTCCACTTT
TRBD2,TRBV19,TRBJ2-1,.,CASSRLAGDNEQFF,TGTGCCAGTAGCAGACTAGCGGGAGACAATGAGCAGTTCTTC
.,TRBV28,TRBJ2-5,.,CASSGAGLKETQYF,TGTGCCAGCAGTGGCGCGGGGCTGAAAGAGACCCAGTACTTC
.,TRBV29-1,TRBJ2-4,.,CSFLGRQGKNIQYF,TGCAGCTTCCTGGGGCGGCAGGGGAAAAACATTCAGTACTTC
.,TRBV4-1,TRBJ1-3,.,CASSQFTGSSGNTIYF,TGCGCCAGCAGCCAGTTTACAGGAAGCTCTGGAAACACCATATATTTT
.,TRBV4-3,TRBJ1-5,.,CASSQVLTYSNQPQHF,TGCGCCAGCAGCCAAGTTCTGACTTATAGCAATCAGCCCCAGCATTTT
.,TRBV5-4,TRBJ2-2,.,CASYGVNTGELFF,TGTGCCAGCTACGGGGTGAACACCGGGGAGCTGTTTTTT
TRBD2,TRBV28,TRBJ2-1,.,CASSQLAGGPNEQFF,TGTGCCAGCAGTCAACTAGCGGGAGGCCCCAATGAGCAGTTCTTC
TRBD1,TRBV27,TRBJ1-5,.,CASDTRQGVQPQHF,TGTGCCAGCGACACACGCCAGGGGGTCCAGCCCCAGCATTTT
.,TRBV24-1,TRBJ1-5,.,CATSESTASNQPQHF,TGTGCCACCAGTGAGTCGACAGCCAGCAATCAGCCCCAGCATTTT
.,TRBV28,TRBJ1-5,.,CASSKLTGKSQHF,TGTGCCAGCAGCAAACTTACAGGGAAGTCCCAGCATTTT
.,TRBV13,TRBJ1-1,.,CASSLWTQNTEAFF,TGTGCCAGCAGCTTATGGACACAGAACACTGAAGCTTTCTTT
TRBD1,TRBV19,TRBJ2-7,once,CASSSWDRGDEQYF,TGTGCCAGTAGTTCCTGGGACAGGGGTGACGAGCAGTACTTC
TRBD1,TRBV4-2,TRBJ1-2,few,CASSQEDREAGYTF,TGTGCCAGCAGCCAAGAGGACAGGGAGGCTGGCTACACCTTC
TRBD2,TRBV4-2,TRBJ2-6,.,CASSQGGSSGANVLTF,TGTGCCAGCAGCCAAGGCGGGAGTTCTGGGGCCAACGTCCTGACTTTC
TRBD1,TRBV10-2,TRBJ1-1,.,CASSETTGGGEAFF,TGCGCCAGCAGTGAGACAACAGGGGGTGGGGAAGCTTTCTTT
TRBD1,TRBV9,TRBJ2-2,.,CASAFYSGTGGNTGELFF,TGTGCCAGCGCTTTTTACTCCGGGACAGGGGGAAACACCGGGGAGCTGTTTTTT
TRBD2,TRBV29-1,TRBJ2-3,.,CSVGRGSSGDTQYF,TGCAGCGTGGGGCGTGGGTCTAGCGGAGATACGCAGTATTTT
.,TRBV7-9,TRBJ1-1,.,CASRPNGGSLEAFF,TGTGCCAGCAGACCTAACGGGGGATCTCTTGAAGCTTTCTTT
.,TRBV4-1,TRBJ2-1,.,CASSRVGLAPDEQFF,TGCGCCAGCAGCCGAGTCGGTCTAGCTCCTGATGAGCAGTTCTTC
.,TRBV3-1/TRBV3-2,TRBJ2-2,.,CASSQVRQATGGELFF,TGTGCCAGCAGCCAAGTGCGACAGGCAACTGGCGGGGAGCTGTTTTTT
.,TRBV15,TRBJ2-7,.,CATSRGEQGFHEQYF,TGTGCCACCAGCAGGGGTGAACAGGGTTTCCACGAGCAGTACTTC
.,TRBV6-6,TRBJ1-1,.,CASSYSGTRRDTEAFF,TGTGCCAGCAGTTACTCGGGTACACGGAGGGACACTGAAGCTTTCTTT
.,TRBV7-2,TRBJ1-5,few,CASSLTGLPAGQPQHF,TGTGCCAGCAGCTTAACGGGCCTCCCTGCGGGTCAGCCCCAGCATTTT
.,TRBV7-2,TRBJ1-1,.,CASSFVLSGRTEAFF,TGTGCCAGCAGCTTTGTTCTGTCAGGGCGAACTGAAGCTTTCTTT
.,TRBV19,TRBJ2-7,.,CASTPNGGWQDEQYF,TGTGCCAGTACCCCAAACGGCGGCTGGCAAGACGAGCAGTACTTC
TRBD1,TRBV4-1,TRBJ1-3,.,CASSPTGVGNTIYF,TGCGCCAGCAGCCCGACAGGGGTTGGAAACACCATATATTTT
TRBD2,TRBV5-1,TRBJ2-1,.,CASSWTSGGDEQFF,TGCGCCAGCAGCTGGACTAGCGGGGGCGATGAGCAGTTCTTC
TRBD1,TRBV9,TRBJ1-3,.,CASSADRAFAGNTIYF,TGTGCCAGCAGCGCTGACAGGGCCTTCGCGGGAAACACCATATATTTT
TRBD1,TRBV19,TRBJ2-5,.,CASSSGRGWAETQYF,TGTGCCAGTAGTTCTGGCAGGGGGTGGGCAGAGACCCAGTACTTC
.,TRBV10-1,TRBJ1-1,.,CASSERQGGDTEAFF,TGCGCCAGCAGTGAGAGGCAGGGAGGTGACACTGAAGCTTTCTTT
TRBD1,TRBV6-1,TRBJ1-5,.,CASSEARRTGNQPQHF,TGTGCCAGCAGTGAAGCGCGTCGGACAGGGAATCAGCCCCAGCATTTT
TRBD2,TRBV4-3,TRBJ2-1,few,CASSQDRAGATNEQFF,TGCGCCAGCAGCCAAGATCGAGCGGGAGCGACTAATGAGCAGTTCTTC
.,TRBV19,TRBJ1-1,.,CASRPTSSGNTEAFF,TGTGCCAGCCGCCCTACAAGTAGCGGGAACACTGAAGCTTTCTTT
TRBD1,TRBV19,TRBJ2-3,.,CASSPGTGRPDTQYF,TGTGCCAGTAGTCCCGGGACAGGGAGACCAGATACGCAGTATTTT
TRBD2,TRBV3-1/TRBV3-2,TRBJ2-1,.,CASSQDQSRSGSIYEQFF,TGTGCCAGCAGCCAAGATCAATCTCGGAGCGGGAGTATCTATGAGCAGTTCTTC
TRBD1,TRBV19,TRBJ2-7,few,CASRGDSFYEQYF,TGTGCCAGTAGAGGGGACAGCTTCTACGAGCAGTACTTC
TRBD2,TRBV5-1,TRBJ2-7,.,CASSSDPGLAGEQYF,TGCGCCAGCAGCAGCGATCCGGGACTAGCAGGCGAGCAGTACTTC
TRBD1,TRBV6-2/TRBV6-3,TRBJ2-2,.,CASSLQGAPTGELFF,TGTGCCAGCAGTCTACAGGGGGCGCCAACCGGGGAGCTGTTTTTT
.,TRBV9,TRBJ2-2,.,CASSVETSNTGELFF,TGTGCCAGCAGCGTAGAGACTTCCAACACCGGGGAGCTGTTTTTT
.,TRBV23-1,TRBJ1-2,.,CASSHRRGPNYGYTF,TGCGCCAGCAGTCATCGCAGGGGACCGAACTATGGCTACACCTTC
.,TRBV6-5,TRBJ1-5,.,CASSQNWSGNQPQHF,TGTGCCAGCAGTCAGAACTGGAGCGGCAATCAGCCCCAGCATTTT
.,TRBV3-1/TRBV3-2,TRBJ1-5,.,CASSQGEGRQPQHF,TGTGCCAGCAGCCAAGGGGAGGGGCGTCAGCCCCAGCATTTT
.,TRBV30,TRBJ1-5,once,CAWTGNSNQPQHF,TGTGCCTGGACAGGGAATAGCAATCAGCCCCAGCATTTT
TRBD2,TRBV4-3,TRBJ2-3,once,CASSPNVGLATDTQYF,TGCGCCAGCAGCCCCAACGTTGGACTAGCCACAGATACGCAGTATTTT
TRBD2,TRBV28,TRBJ2-7,.,CASSLRLAGPYEQYF,TGTGCCAGCAGTTTAAGGCTAGCGGGCCCCTACGAGCAGTACTTC
.,TRBV11-2,TRBJ1-2,.,CASSQVGGGGYGYTF,TGTGCCAGCAGCCAAGTGGGGGGAGGTGGCTATGGCTACACCTTC
.,TRBV24-1,TRBJ2-5,once,CATSDPSMAGVETQYF,TGTGCCACCAGTGACCCCTCCATGGCGGGTGTGGAGACCCAGTACTTC